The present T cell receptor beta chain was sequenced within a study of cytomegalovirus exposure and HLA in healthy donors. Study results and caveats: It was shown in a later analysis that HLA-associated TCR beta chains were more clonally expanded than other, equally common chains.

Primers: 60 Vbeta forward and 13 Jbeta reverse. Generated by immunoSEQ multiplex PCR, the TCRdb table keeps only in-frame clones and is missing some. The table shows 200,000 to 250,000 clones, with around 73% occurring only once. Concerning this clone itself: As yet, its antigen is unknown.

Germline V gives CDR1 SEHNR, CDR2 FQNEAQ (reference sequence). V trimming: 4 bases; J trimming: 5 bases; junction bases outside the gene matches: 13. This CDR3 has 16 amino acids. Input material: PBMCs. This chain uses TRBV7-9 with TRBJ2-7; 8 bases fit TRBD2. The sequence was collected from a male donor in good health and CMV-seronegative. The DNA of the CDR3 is TGTGCCAGCAGCTCCCGCCCTGGCGGGGGGAGGGACGAGCAGTACTTC. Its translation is CASSSRPGGGRDEQYF.